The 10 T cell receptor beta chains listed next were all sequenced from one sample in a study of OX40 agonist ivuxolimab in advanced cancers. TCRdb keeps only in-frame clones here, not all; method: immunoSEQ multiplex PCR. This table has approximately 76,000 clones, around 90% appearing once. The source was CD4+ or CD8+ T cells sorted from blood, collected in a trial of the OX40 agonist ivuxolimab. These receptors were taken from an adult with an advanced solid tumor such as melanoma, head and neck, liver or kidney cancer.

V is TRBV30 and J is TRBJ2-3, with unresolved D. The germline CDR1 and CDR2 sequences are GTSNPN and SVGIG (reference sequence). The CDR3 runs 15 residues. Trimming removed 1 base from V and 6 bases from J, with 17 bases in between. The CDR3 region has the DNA TGTGCCTGGAGTGGTGGGCCCTCGGGTAGGGATACGCAGTATTTT. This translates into CAWSGGPSGRDTQYF.

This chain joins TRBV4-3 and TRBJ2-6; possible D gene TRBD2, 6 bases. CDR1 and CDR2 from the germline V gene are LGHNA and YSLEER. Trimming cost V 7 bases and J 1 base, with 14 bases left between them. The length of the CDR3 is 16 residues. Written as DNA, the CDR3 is TGCGCCAGCACGCCTCATGCGGGATCTGGGGCCAACGTCCTGACTTTC. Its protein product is CASTPHAGSGANVLTF.

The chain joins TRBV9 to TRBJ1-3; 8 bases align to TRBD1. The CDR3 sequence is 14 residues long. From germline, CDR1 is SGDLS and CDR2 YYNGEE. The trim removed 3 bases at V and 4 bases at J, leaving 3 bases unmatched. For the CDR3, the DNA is TGTGCCAGCAGCGCCCGGACAGGGGGAAACACCATATATTTT. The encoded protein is CASSARTGGNTIYF.

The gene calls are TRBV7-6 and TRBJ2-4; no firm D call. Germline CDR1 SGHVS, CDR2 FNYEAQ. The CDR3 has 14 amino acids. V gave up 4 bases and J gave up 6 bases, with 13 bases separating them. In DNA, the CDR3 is TGTGCCAGCAGCTCCCCGGCCCAAGGAAACATTCAGTACTTC. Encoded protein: CASSSPAQGNIQYF.

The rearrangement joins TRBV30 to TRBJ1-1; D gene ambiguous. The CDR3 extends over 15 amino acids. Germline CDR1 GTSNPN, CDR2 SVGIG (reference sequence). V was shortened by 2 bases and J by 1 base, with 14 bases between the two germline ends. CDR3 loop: CAWSPKGPRNTEAFF. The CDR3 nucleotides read TGTGCCTGGAGTCCAAAGGGCCCACGGAACACTGAAGCTTTCTTT.

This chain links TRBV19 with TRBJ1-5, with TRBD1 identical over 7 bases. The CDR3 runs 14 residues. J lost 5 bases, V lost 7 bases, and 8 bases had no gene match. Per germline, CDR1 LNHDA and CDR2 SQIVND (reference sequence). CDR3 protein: CASTLQGRDQPQHF. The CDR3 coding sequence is TGTGCCAGTACCCTACAGGGGCGAGATCAGCCCCAGCATTTT. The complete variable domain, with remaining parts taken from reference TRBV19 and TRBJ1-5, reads DGGITQSPKYLFRKEGQNVTLSCEQNLNHDAMYWYRQDPGQGLRLIYYSQIVNDFQKGDIAEGYSVSREKKESFPLTVTSAQKNPTAFYLCASTLQGRDQPQHFGDGTRLSIL.

CDR3: CASSLEQNREQYF. As DNA, the CDR3 is TGTGCCAGCAGCTTAGAACAGAATCGCGAGCAGTACTTC. V usage is TRBV11-3 and J usage is TRBJ2-7; D ambiguous. Germline CDR1 reads SGHNT; CDR2 reads YENEEA. This CDR3 is 13 amino acids long. Trimming cost V 0 bases and J 6 bases, with 9 bases left between them.

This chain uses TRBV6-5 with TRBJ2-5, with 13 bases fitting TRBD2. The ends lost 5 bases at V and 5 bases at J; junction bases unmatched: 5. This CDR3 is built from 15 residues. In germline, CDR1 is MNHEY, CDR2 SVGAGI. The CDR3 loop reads CASSKGLAGSETQYF. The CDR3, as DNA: TGTGCCAGCAGTAAGGGACTAGCGGGATCTGAGACCCAGTACTTC.

The CDR3 bases are TGTGCCAGCAGAAGGCTCCCCGATAATGAAAAACTGTTTTTT. Encoded protein: CASRRLPDNEKLFF. The V and J genes are TRBV5-4 and TRBJ1-4; D is unresolved. CDR3 length equals 14 residues. V dropped 5 bases and J dropped 4 bases, with 12 bases sitting between them. Per the germline V gene, CDR1 is SGHNT and CDR2 is YYREEE (reference sequence).

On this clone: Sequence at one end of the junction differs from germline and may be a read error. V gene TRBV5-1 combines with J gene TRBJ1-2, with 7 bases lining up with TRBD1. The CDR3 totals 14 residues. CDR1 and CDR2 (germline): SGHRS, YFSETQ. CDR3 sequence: CASSLPTGNYGYTF. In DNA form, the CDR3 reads TGTGCCAGCAGCCTACCGACAGGGAACTATGGCTACACCTTC.